Detailed here is one TCR beta chain. The target antigen is unknown. The sample belongs to a study of T cell responses to AZD1222 COVID-19 vaccine. Overall study: Second doses at about 4 or about 12 weeks were pooled. Study observations and caveats: It was only a handful of AZD1222 recipients who were seropositive at baseline. Repertoire sampling happened only post peak T cell response. In a largely white British group with more females than males, clonal diversity was possibly underestimated.

Assay used: immunoSEQ multiplex PCR; TCRdb lists only in-frame clones, some missing. Among roughly 170,000 clones listed, about 91% were seen once. The CDR3 sequence is 16 residues long. CDR1 is LNHDA, CDR2 SQIVND, per germline (reference sequence). V shed 2 bases, J shed 4 bases, and the junction held 8 bases outside the gene matches. The sequence was obtained from an adult in good health. Material: peripheral blood, obtained on day 0 of AZD1222 vaccination. The J gene is TRBJ1-3, the V gene TRBV19, with 7 bases that match TRBD1. CDR3: CASSIFDRAGGNTIYF. The DNA of the CDR3 is TGTGCCAGTAGTATATTCGACAGGGCAGGAGGAAACACCATATATTTT.